This passage covers 27 T cell receptor beta chains from one sample sequenced in a study of cytomegalovirus exposure and HLA in healthy donors. PCR employed 60 Vbeta and 13 Jbeta primers. Produced via immunoSEQ multiplex PCR; TCRdb's table is partial and in-frame only. This table holds around 39,000 clones. Sample: PBMCs. Receptors originate from a male donor in good health and CMV-seronegative.

The chain recombines TRBV19 with TRBJ1-6, with 9 bases fitting TRBD1. Trimming at V came to 10 bases and at J to 9 bases, leaving 7 bases not matched to a gene. Germline V gene sequence: CDR1 LNHDA, CDR2 SQIVND (reference sequence). This CDR3 region has 13 residues. CDR3 DNA: TGTGCCACCAAGGACAGGGGAGGTTCACCCCTCCACTTT. Translated: CATKDRGGSPLHF.

The chain uses TRBV5-1 and TRBJ2-2, with 12 positions matching TRBD2. V trimming: 5 bases; J trimming: 1 base; junction bases outside the gene matches: 3. The CDR3 length is 16 residues. The germline V gene has CDR1 SGHRS and CDR2 YFSETQ. The CDR3 sequence is CASSWGLAGNTGELFF. In DNA form, the CDR3 reads TGCGCCAGCAGTTGGGGACTAGCGGGGAACACCGGGGAGCTGTTTTTT.

This chain links TRBV6-6 with TRBJ1-2, with TRBD1 identical over 7 bases. The CDR3 is made up of 13 amino acids. The ends lost 4 bases at V and 5 bases at J; junction bases unmatched: 4. Germline V CDR1 and CDR2: MNHNY, SVGAGI (reference sequence). The CDR3 DNA is TGTGCCAGCAGTTCTCAGGGGGATTATGGCTACACCTTC. Protein product: CASSSQGDYGYTF.

V and J are TRBV5-6 and TRBJ2-3; TRBD1 might be the D (6 bases). This CDR3 is built from 16 residues. With 2 bases removed from V and 1 base from J, the gap between germline ends came to 14 bases. The V gene's germline CDR1 is SGHDT and CDR2 YYEEEE. The CDR3 DNA sequence: TGTGCCAGCAGCTTAAGCAGGGGCACTGGCACAGATACGCAGTATTTT. Its protein is CASSLSRGTGTDTQYF.

CDR3 coding DNA: TGCGCCAGCAGCTTACCTAGCGGGGGGGCGGATGAGCAGTTCTTC. It translates to CASSLPSGGADEQFF. The chain links TRBV5-1 to TRBJ2-1; 12 bases agree with TRBD2. CDR3 size: 15 residues. Germline trimming cut 2 bases from V and 8 bases from J; bases unmatched to any gene: 5. Germline V CDR1 and CDR2: SGHRS, YFSETQ.

V usage is TRBV5-4 and J usage is TRBJ2-2, with TRBD1 as a possible D gene (5 bases). V lost 2 bases, J lost 4 bases, and 9 bases lay in between. The germline V gene encodes CDR1 SGHNT and CDR2 YYREEE (reference sequence). This CDR3 region has 14 residues. CDR3: CASSFDSFTGELFF. CDR3 bases: TGTGCCAGCAGCTTCGACAGCTTCACCGGGGAGCTGTTTTTT.

This chain links TRBV6-5 with TRBJ2-1; TRBD1 is a possible D gene (5 bases). The CDR3 runs to 12 residues. V gave up 5 bases and J gave up 8 bases, with 10 bases separating them. Germline loops: CDR1 MNHEY, CDR2 SVGAGI. DNA for the CDR3: TGTGCCAGCAGTCCGACAGTCCATGAGCAGTTCTTC. It codes for CASSPTVHEQFF.

The rearrangement links TRBV19 to TRBJ1-2; D unclear. Germline lookup yields CDR1 LNHDA and CDR2 SQIVND (reference sequence). V lost 7 bases to trimming and J lost 1 base, with 13 bases between them. This CDR3 region has 14 residues. The CDR3 DNA reads as TGTGCCAGTACTAGCGCACGGGGTAACTATGGCTACACCTTC. Protein: CASTSARGNYGYTF.

This chain links TRBV7-6 with TRBJ2-3, with 8 bases fitting TRBD1. There are 14 residues in the CDR3. J gave up 3 bases and V 3 bases, and 2 bases lay outside the gene matches. The germline V gene encodes CDR1 SGHVS and CDR2 FNYEAQ. CDR3 in DNA: TGTGCCAGCAGCTTGGACAGGGAGACAGATACGCAGTATTTT. Translation: CASSLDRETDTQYF.

This chain links TRBV15 with TRBJ2-4, with a possible D match to TRBD2 (5 bases). V was shortened by 5 bases and J by 0 bases, with 17 bases between the two germline ends. Germline assignment: CDR1 LNHNV and CDR2 YYDKDF (reference sequence). The CDR3 length is 17 residues. The chain's CDR3 is CATSGSLGGLAKNIQYF. The CDR3 region has the DNA TGTGCCACCAGCGGCTCCCTTGGCGGGTTAGCCAAAAACATTCAGTACTTC. Full variable domain (missing parts from reference TRBV15 and TRBJ2-4): DAMVIQNPRYQVTQFGKPVTLSCSQTLNHNVMYWYQQKSSQAPKLLFHYYDKDFNNEADTPDNFQSRRPNTSFCFLDIRSPGLGDTAMYLCATSGSLGGLAKNIQYFGAGTRLSVL.

J is TRBJ1-1 and V is TRBV7-6; TRBD1 might be the D (5 bases). Trimming left V 1 base short and J 4 bases short, with 16 bases between. This CDR3 spans 16 amino acids. From germline, CDR1 is SGHVS and CDR2 FNYEAQ. The CDR3 here is CASSLGIGSGGTEAFF. DNA of the CDR3: TGTGCCAGCAGCTTAGGGATCGGGTCGGGGGGCACTGAAGCTTTCTTT.

The chain employs TRBV5-1 and TRBJ1-3; no reliable D call. Trimming shortened V by 4 bases and J by 3 bases, and 8 bases separated the two germline ends. Germline V gene data show CDR1 as SGHRS and CDR2 as YFSETQ. The CDR3 is 13 amino acids. CDR3 DNA sequence: TGCGCCAGCAGCCCGGGTGGTGGAAACACCATATATTTT. Its translation is CASSPGGGNTIYF.

The rearrangement joins TRBV27 to TRBJ2-7, with 11 bases that match TRBD1. Germline V gene data show CDR1 as MNHEY and CDR2 as SMNVEV (reference sequence). Trimming at V came to 8 bases and at J to 2 bases, leaving 5 bases not matched to a gene. The CDR3 is 14 residues long. Written as DNA, the CDR3 is TGTGCCAGCGGGACAGGGGGGTCCCCCTACGAGCAGTACTTC. Translating it yields CASGTGGSPYEQYF.

This chain joins TRBV7-9 and TRBJ2-7; a weak D match, TRBD1 (6 bases). The CDR3 is made up of 14 amino acids. Germline assignment: CDR1 SEHNR and CDR2 FQNEAQ (reference sequence). The V end lost 11 bases, the J end lost 2 bases, and 19 bases lay between the germline ends. The CDR3 DNA reads TGTGCCGCAGAGGGACACGTCCGCGCCTACGAGCAGTACTTC. Translation gives CAAEGHVRAYEQYF.

Regarding this clone: Its ends do not fully match the called genes, so a read error is possible. The rearrangement links TRBV7-9 to TRBJ1-1, with D unresolved. CDR1 and CDR2 (germline): SEHNR, FQNEAQ (reference sequence). The CDR3 runs to 12 residues. This CDR3 is CASSLAYGEAFF. In DNA, the CDR3 is TGTGCCAGCAGTTTAGCTTACGGTGAGGCTTTCTTT.

Concerning this clone: At one of its ends the junction is not consistent with the germline gene, which may arise from a read error. This chain links TRBV13 with TRBJ1-3; 7 nucleotides match TRBD1. Germline-derived CDR1 and CDR2 are PRHDT and FYEKMQ (reference sequence). This CDR3 comprises 15 residues. The CDR3 region is CASSLGTASGNTIYF. CDR3 DNA: TGTGCCAGCAGCCTAGGGACAGCCTCTGGAAACACCATATATTTT.

This chain connects TRBV28 to TRBJ1-1; D might be TRBD1 (5 bases). V lost 5 bases and J 5 bases, leaving 18 bases between the germline ends. The germline gives CDR1 MDHEN, CDR2 SYDVKM. The CDR3 is made up of 15 amino acids. CDR3 sequence reads: CASSPSPHAGTEAFF. In DNA, the CDR3 is TGTGCCAGCAGTCCCAGCCCTCACGCAGGGACTGAAGCTTTCTTT. Drawing the rest from reference TRBV28 and TRBJ1-1, the complete variable domain is DVKVTQSSRYLVKRTGEKVFLECVQDMDHENMFWYRQDPGLGLRLIYFSYDVKMKEKGDIPEGYSVSREKKERFSLILESASTNQTSMYLCASSPSPHAGTEAFFGQGTRLTVV.

The gene calls are TRBV1 and TRBJ1-6; the table assigns TRBD1, which was not confirmed against the DNA. TRBV1 has pseudogene status. The CDR3 contains 17 residues. Here the CDR3 reads CTSSQDQGGADNSPLHF. CDR3 nucleotides: TGCACCAGCAGCCAAGATCAAGGGGGCGCAGATAATTCACCCCTCCACTTT.

The rearrangement links TRBV30 to TRBJ1-5, with unresolved D. V lost 0 bases and J 5 bases, leaving 8 bases between the germline ends. CDR1 is GTSNPN, CDR2 SVGIG, per germline (reference sequence). The CDR3 runs 13 residues. The CDR3 nucleotides read TGTGCCTGGAGTGTACTTCGGGATCAGCCCCAGCATTTT. It encodes CAWSVLRDQPQHF.

V is TRBV2 and J is TRBJ1-5; possible D gene TRBD1, 5 bases. Germline lookup yields CDR1 SNHLY and CDR2 FYNNEI. V was trimmed by 6 bases and J by 4 bases, leaving 10 bases between them. The CDR3 loop spans 13 amino acids. For the CDR3, the DNA is TGTGCCAGCAGAACAGGACGAAATCAGCCCCAGCATTTT. Its protein is CASRTGRNQPQHF.

The V gene is TRBV7-6, the J gene TRBJ2-1, with 8 bases that match TRBD2. This CDR3 has 14 amino acids. The V segment lost 4 bases and the J segment 7 bases; nucleotides outside the gene matches: 6. Germline lookup yields CDR1 SGHVS and CDR2 FNYEAQ. The CDR3 protein is CASSSRRGDNEQFF. The CDR3 DNA follows: TGTGCCAGCAGCTCCCGGCGGGGGGATAATGAGCAGTTCTTC. Looking up the rest from reference TRBV7-6 and TRBJ2-1 gives the full variable domain: GAGVSQSPRYKVTKRGQDVALRCDPISGHVSLYWYRQALGQGPEFLTYFNYEAQQDKSGLPNDRFSAERPEGSISTLTIQRTEQRDSAMYRCASSSRRGDNEQFFGPGTRLTVL.

The rearrangement links TRBV7-2 to TRBJ1-1; no clear D. This CDR3 comprises 16 residues. Germline V gene data show CDR1 as SGHTA and CDR2 as FQGNSA. V was clipped by 4 bases and J by 0 bases, with 15 bases between them. Here the CDR3 DNA reads TGTGCCAGCAGCTCCCCCTTGGGCAGTCTGAACACTGAAGCTTTCTTT. Translation: CASSSPLGSLNTEAFF.

This chain uses TRBV25-1 with TRBJ2-7; D perhaps matches TRBD1 (6 bases). The V and J ends lost 7 bases and 4 bases respectively, with 8 bases between them. This CDR3 contains 11 residues. The germline gives CDR1 MGHDK, CDR2 SYGVNS. The CDR3 sequence is CASTDRYEQYF. CDR3 DNA sequence: TGTGCCAGCACGGACAGATACGAGCAGTACTTC.

V usage is TRBV7-2 and J usage is TRBJ1-6; D not resolved. This CDR3 region has 15 residues. V gave up 3 bases and J gave up 0 bases, with 6 bases separating them. Germline CDR1 SGHTA, CDR2 FQGNSA. CDR3 DNA sequence: TGTGCCAGCAGCTTTGGGAGCTCCTATAATTCACCCCTCCACTTT. This codes for CASSFGSSYNSPLHF.

V gene TRBV7-2 combines with J gene TRBJ2-3; maybe TRBD2 (6 bases). The ends were cut back, 1 base at V and 7 bases at J, with 15 bases in the middle. Germline V gene sequence: CDR1 SGHTA, CDR2 FQGNSA. CDR3 length: 15 residues. The CDR3 here is CASSLGGGELNTQYF. The CDR3 nucleotides are TGTGCCAGCAGCTTAGGGGGCGGGGAGTTGAATACGCAGTATTTT.

The chain has TRBV5-4 and TRBJ1-2; 7 bases align to TRBD1. The CDR3 covers 14 residues. V shed 4 bases, J shed 5 bases, and the junction held 8 bases outside the gene matches. Germline CDR1 reads SGHNT; CDR2 reads YYREEE (reference sequence). The CDR3 nucleotides are TGTGCCAGCAGCCGAGACAGGGACTTTTATGGCTACACCTTC. This sequence encodes CASSRDRDFYGYTF. The whole variable domain, remainder taken from reference TRBV5-4 and TRBJ1-2, is ETGVTQSPTHLIKTRGQQVTLRCSSQSGHNTVSWYQQALGQGPQFIFQYYREEENGRGNFPPRFSGLQFPNYSSELNVNALELDDSALYLCASSRDRDFYGYTFGSGTRLTVV.

On this clone: An end of the junction differs from the germline gene, which may be a read error. J is TRBJ1-4 and V is TRBV14; D gene unclear. This CDR3 contains 14 residues. Germline-derived CDR1 and CDR2 are SGHDN and FVKESK. CDR3 DNA sequence: TGTGCCGGCAGCCAAGGATATCCTCGGGGAAAACTGTTTTTT. This codes for CAGSQGYPRGKLFF.